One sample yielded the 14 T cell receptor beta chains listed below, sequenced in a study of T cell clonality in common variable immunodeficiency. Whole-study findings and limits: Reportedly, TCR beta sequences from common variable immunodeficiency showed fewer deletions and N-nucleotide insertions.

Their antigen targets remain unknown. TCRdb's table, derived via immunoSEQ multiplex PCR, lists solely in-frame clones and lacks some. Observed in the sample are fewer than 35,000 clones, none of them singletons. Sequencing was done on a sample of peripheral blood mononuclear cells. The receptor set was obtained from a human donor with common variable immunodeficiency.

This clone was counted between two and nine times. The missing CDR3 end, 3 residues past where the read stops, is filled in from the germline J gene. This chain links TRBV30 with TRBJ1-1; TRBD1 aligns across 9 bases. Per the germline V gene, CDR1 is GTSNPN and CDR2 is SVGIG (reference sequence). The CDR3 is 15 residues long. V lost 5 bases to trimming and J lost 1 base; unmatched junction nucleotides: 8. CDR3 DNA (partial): TGTGCCTGGGCGACAGGGGGTAGTGGGAACACTGAA. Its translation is CAWATGGSGNTE. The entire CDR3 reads CAWATGGSGNTEAFF.

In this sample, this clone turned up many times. Incomplete CDR3 DNA: TGTGCCAGTAGTACTACAGGGAGCGGTCAGCCC. Translated: CASSTTGSGQP. The full CDR3 is CASSTTGSGQPQHF. V gene TRBV19 combines with J gene TRBJ1-5, with D possibly matching TRBD1 (6 bases). Read data end 3 residues before the CDR3 end; the end is taken from the germline J gene. Germline lookup yields CDR1 LNHDA and CDR2 SQIVND (reference sequence). There are 14 residues in the CDR3. Trimming left V 4 bases short and J 6 bases short, with 13 bases between.

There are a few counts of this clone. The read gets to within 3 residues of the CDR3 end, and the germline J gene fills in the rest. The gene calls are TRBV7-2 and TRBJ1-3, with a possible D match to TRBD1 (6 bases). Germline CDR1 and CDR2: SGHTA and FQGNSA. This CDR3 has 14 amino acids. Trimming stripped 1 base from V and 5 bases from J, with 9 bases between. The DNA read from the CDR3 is TGTGCCAGCAGCTTAGGGACAGACCGAAACACC. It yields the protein CASSLGTDRNT. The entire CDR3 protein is CASSLGTDRNTIYF.

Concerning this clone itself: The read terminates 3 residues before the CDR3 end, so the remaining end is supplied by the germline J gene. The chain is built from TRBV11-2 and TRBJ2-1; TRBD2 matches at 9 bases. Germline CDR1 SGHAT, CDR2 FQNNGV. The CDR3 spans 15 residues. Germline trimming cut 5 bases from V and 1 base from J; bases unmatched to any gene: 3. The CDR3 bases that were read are TGTGCCAGCAGCATTAGCGGGGGATCCTACAATGAG. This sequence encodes CASSISGGSYNE. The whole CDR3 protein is CASSISGGSYNEQFF.

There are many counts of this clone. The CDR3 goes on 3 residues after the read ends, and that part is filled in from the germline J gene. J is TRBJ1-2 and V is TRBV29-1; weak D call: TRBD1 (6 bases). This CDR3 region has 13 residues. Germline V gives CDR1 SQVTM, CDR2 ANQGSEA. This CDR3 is CSVGDTAKSGYTF. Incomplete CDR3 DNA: TGCAGCGTGGGGGACACGGCCAAAAGCGGC.

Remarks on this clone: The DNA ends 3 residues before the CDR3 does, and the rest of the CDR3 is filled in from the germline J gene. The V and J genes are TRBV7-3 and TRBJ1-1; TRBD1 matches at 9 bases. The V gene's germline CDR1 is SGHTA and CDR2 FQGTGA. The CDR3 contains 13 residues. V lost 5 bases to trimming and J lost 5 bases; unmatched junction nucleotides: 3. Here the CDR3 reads CASSAQGATEAFF. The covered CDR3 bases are TGTGCCAGCAGCGCACAGGGGGCTACTGAA.

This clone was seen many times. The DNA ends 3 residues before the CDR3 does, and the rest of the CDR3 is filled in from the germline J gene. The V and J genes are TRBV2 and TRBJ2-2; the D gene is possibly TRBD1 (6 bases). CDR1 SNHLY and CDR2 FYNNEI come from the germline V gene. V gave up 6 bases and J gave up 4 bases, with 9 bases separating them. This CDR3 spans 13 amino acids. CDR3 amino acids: CASRGTPTGELFF. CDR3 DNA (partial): TGTGCCAGCAGAGGGACACCCACCGGGGAG.

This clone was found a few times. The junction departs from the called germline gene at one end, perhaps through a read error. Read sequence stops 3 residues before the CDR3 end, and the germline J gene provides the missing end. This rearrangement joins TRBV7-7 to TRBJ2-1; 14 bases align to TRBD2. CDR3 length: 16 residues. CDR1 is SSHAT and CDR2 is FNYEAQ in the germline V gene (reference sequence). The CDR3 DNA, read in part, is TGTGCTAGCAGCTTAGCGACTAGCGGGGGGGCCAATGAG. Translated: CASSLATSGGANE. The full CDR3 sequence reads CASSLATSGGANEQFF.

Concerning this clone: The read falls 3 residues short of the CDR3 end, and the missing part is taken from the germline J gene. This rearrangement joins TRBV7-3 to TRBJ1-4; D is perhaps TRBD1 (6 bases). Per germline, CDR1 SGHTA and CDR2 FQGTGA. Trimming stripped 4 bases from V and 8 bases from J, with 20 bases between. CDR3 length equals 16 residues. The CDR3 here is CASSSRGGQPREKLFF. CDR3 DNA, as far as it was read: TGTGCCAGCAGCTCCAGGGGAGGGCAGCCGCGGGAAAAA.

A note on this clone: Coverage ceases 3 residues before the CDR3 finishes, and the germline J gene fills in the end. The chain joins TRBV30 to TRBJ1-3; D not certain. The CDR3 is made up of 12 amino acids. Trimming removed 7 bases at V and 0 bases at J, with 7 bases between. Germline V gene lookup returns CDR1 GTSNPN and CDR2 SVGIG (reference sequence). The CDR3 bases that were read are TGTGCCTCTCCAGGCTCTGGAAACACC. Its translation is CASPGSGNT. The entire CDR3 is CASPGSGNTIYF.

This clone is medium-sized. The part of the CDR3 DNA that was read is TGCAGCGTAAGGGACAGGTCGGGTTCGGGGGACATT. Its protein product is CSVRDRSGSGDI. The full CDR3 sequence reads CSVRDRSGSGDIQYF. The rearrangement joins TRBV29-1 to TRBJ2-4; 8 bases are a match to TRBD1. The read ends 3 residues before the CDR3 terminus; that terminus is restored from the germline J gene. Germline trimming cut 6 bases from V and 8 bases from J; bases unmatched to any gene: 15. Per germline, CDR1 SQVTM and CDR2 ANQGSEA. The CDR3 sequence is 15 residues long.

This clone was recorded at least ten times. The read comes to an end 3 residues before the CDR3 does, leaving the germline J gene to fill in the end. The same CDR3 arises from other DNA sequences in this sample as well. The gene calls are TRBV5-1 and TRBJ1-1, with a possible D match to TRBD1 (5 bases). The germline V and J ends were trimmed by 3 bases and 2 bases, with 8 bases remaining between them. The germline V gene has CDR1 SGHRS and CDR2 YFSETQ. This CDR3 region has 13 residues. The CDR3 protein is CASSSQGNTEAFF. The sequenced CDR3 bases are TGCGCCAGCAGCTCGCAGGGCAACACTGAA.

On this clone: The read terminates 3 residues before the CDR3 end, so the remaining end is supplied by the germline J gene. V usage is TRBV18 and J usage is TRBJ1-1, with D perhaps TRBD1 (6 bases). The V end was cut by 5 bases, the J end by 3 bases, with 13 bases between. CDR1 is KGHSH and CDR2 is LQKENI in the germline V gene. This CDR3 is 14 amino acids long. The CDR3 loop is CASSLTGRDTEAFF. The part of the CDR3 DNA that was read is TGTGCCAGCTCATTAACAGGGAGAGACACTGAA.

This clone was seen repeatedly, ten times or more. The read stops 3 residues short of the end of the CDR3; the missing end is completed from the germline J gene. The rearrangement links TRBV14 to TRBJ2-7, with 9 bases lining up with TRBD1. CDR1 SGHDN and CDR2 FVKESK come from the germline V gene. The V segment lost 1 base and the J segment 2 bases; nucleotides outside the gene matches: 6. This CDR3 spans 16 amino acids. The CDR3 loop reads CASSQGAWTGAYEQYF. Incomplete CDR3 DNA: TGTGCCAGCAGCCAAGGGGCGTGGACAGGGGCCTACGAG.